This TCR beta chain was identified in a study of cytomegalovirus exposure and HLA in healthy donors (dated by TCRdb to the late 2010s). Some background on the complete study: In an earlier analysis of roughly 590 of the donors, roughly 300 Gb of sequence data and 100 million or so unique TCR beta sequences from about 190 million T cells were reported. The study aimed to test whether cataloging public T cell receptors could reveal signatures of past pathogen exposure. In an earlier analysis of roughly 540 of the donors, high-throughput TCR beta sequencing was used to judge whether each TCR beta V gene segment behaved as functional or pseudogenic. Alongside the repertoire data, information on donor age, sex, ethnicity and CMV serostatus was compiled. The genetic ancestry cluster associated with self-reported Caucasian donors included 70% to 85% of the roughly 410 genotyped donors. A separate validation cohort of over a hundred different subjects was used in addition to the roughly 670-subject first cohort. Class I and class II HLA loci were covered by the typing at four-digit resolution. The study used immunosequencing to profile the T cell repertoires of approximately 650 subjects and linked those repertoires to cytomegalovirus serostatus. The study combined high-throughput TCR immunosequencing, statistical association of individual TCRs with disease status, and machine learning to predict cytomegalovirus infection status. All discovery cohort repertoires had been generated on a single sequencing platform. An early release that covered fewer than 800 HLA-typed donors contained approximately 300 gigabases of sequencing data and about 84 million unique TCR sequences. To study patterns of TCR occurrence, a later analysis re-analyzed previously published TCR beta repertoires from just over 650 donors and added high-resolution HLA genotyping. Roughly 5 DR-DQ haplotypes were handled as single units for association and clustering because linkage in the cohort was strong. Among around 400 genotyped donors of the cohort, an average of around 240,000 unique TCR beta nucleotide sequences were sequenced per donor, about a sixth of them non-productive. Rather than using new phenotypic data, the later analysis identified candidate immune exposures from TCR beta sequences and from how often those sequences occurred across donors. In a later genetic analysis, genome-wide SNP genotypes for about three fifths of the roughly 670 donors were used, and that subset was treated as a discovery cohort. The number of typed donors differed by locus: roughly 629-630 for A, B, C, DRB1 and DQB1; 500 to 550 for DQA1; 606 for DPA1; and 450 to 480 for DPB1. General findings and caveats noted by the study authors: In a later genetic analysis, a missense DCLRE1C variant was associated with V-gene and J-gene trimming of TCR beta chains, and the association was replicated in an independent cohort. In an earlier analysis of 587 of the donors, most TCR beta V segments were observed in productive rearrangements about 87% or about 30% of the time, broadly matching IMGT annotations. Most CMV-associated TCR beta chains appeared to be HLA-restricted in a later analysis, and the HLA associations seemed to be driven largely by CMV exposure. Because counts were too low, more than 15 rarely observed V segments, including chromosome 9 orphons, were excluded from the earlier analysis of several hundred of the donors. According to a later analysis, TCR association rates differed among HLA loci, with DRB1 alleles showing the most associated TCRs and HLA-C alleles showing the fewest. The study listed 150 to 200 TCR beta chains as associated with cytomegalovirus. Assigning TCR associations to individual alleles was difficult when HLA alleles, especially DR and DQ, strongly co-occurred. A few of the identified cytomegalovirus-associated TCR beta chains were confirmed in vitro to be specific for cytomegalovirus antigens. The sequencing pipeline was judged likely to have produced a cluster of highly shared sequence variants as a technical artifact. Some IMGT-functional V segments, including TRBV6-2 and TRBV6-3, could not be distinguished by the 87-base-pair reads and were therefore excluded. Compared with the roughly 700-donor mean, donors in an Asian-associated ancestry cluster had fewer N-insertions in productive TCRs, according to a later genetic analysis. Linkage disequilibrium might explain the correlated functional status among segregating V segments, but an unknown experimental factor could not be ruled out. Because HLA typing was missing for some donors at each locus, association tests included only the typed subset. The classifier was reported to diagnose cytomegalovirus status with high specificity and sensitivity in both the original cohort and the validation cohort. According to a later analysis, parvovirus B19, influenza, CMV and Epstein-Barr virus appeared linked to several top co-occurrence clusters. In a later analysis, HLA-associated TCR beta chains showed more clonal expansion and lower generation probabilities than non-associated chains that were equally common. CMV serostatus was the only immune exposure information available for the cohort. According to the authors, the approach could potentially be generalized to other disease states and immunological phenotypes. At a false discovery rate of 0.05, a later analysis linked 16,951 TCR beta sequences to specific HLA alleles. The presence/absence analyses assumed that sequencing depth was roughly uniform across donors, and that assumption may not be true. This cohort had only TCR beta chains sequenced, and the lack of alpha or paired-chain data limited which features could be detected. Across donors, most TCR sequences were observed very rarely, whereas some public TCRs were present in many individuals. A further reported finding was that TCR beta sequences accurately predicted the HLA-A and HLA-B alleles for most subjects in the first cohort.

Comment on this clone: Its recognized antigen is unknown. Per-base quality was not reported, and no clone a single base away is much larger than it.

V is shortened by 4 bases, J by 6 bases, and the region joining them spans 10 bases. Per the germline V gene, SGHTA is the CDR1 and FQGNSA is the CDR2. The CDR3 covers 14 residues, taking in both the cysteine and the phenylalanine. The DNA shown is the 42-base CDR3, in frame from base 1. Library preparation was by the immunoSEQ multiplex PCR assay. For the multiplex PCR, a mixture combining 60 forward primers for TCR Vbeta segments and 13 reverse primers for TCR Jbeta segments was used. The CDR3 region of rearranged TCR beta genes was amplified from genomic DNA by a multiplex PCR assay. The amplified TCR beta libraries were sequenced on the Illumina HiSeq System as 87-base-pair reads. The original methods were these. A later analysis tallied 70 million to 100 million unique TCR beta chains across the 666 repertoires, and some 10 million of those chains were shared by two or more donors. Raw reads were error-corrected and collapsed into unique sequences by a nearest-neighbor algorithm in which closely related sequences were merged to remove PCR and sequencing errors. To assign V, D and J gene segments, CDR3 sequences were aligned to IMGT reference sequences. For a sequence to be retained, a match of at least six nucleotides was required to both a V gene segment and a J gene segment. Rearrangements were classified as productive when the CDR3 lacked stop codons and remained in frame with V and J, and all other rearrangements were classified as non-productive. Following IMGT convention, CDR3 was defined as the stretch from the second conserved V-encoded cysteine to the conserved J-encoded phenylalanine. Sequences without an unambiguous match to a single V gene segment were excluded from the earlier analysis of about 640 of the donors. In an earlier analysis of approximately 590 of the donors, a V segment was called functional when productive rearrangements were above 56.7%, and segregating when the standard deviation between donors exceeded 5%. A statistical classification framework was built for diagnosing cytomegalovirus status from the catalog of TCR beta chain sequences. V and J gene assignment, in a later analysis, came from comparing TCR nucleotide sequences with IMGT/GENE-DB human TR gene sequences. In a later analysis, CDR3 sequences and most-parsimonious VDJ recombination scenarios were assigned using the TCRdist pipeline. A later analysis defined each TCR beta chain by its CDR3 amino acid sequence plus V-gene family, and excluded reads lacking a unique V-gene family. As a way to deal with suspected cross-contamination and a sequencing artifact, a later analysis dropped more than 500 nucleotide sequences that were highly shared and had low generation probability. In a later analysis, a clonal expansion index for each public chain was calculated from normalized within-repertoire ranks of inferred template counts. Generation probabilities in a later analysis came from a VDJ recombination model fitted to out-of-frame rearrangements, and those results were checked against IGoR. A later analysis scored TCR-TCR, TCR-HLA and TCR-CMV co-occurrence with hypergeometric tests, applying a repertoire-size bias correction to TCR pairs. To estimate false discovery rates, a later analysis permuted the HLA or CMV assignments 20 times. In a later analysis, co-occurring TCRs were grouped using DBSCAN, and TCRdist sequence similarity was added for clustering within HLA-allele-positive subsets. Repertoires with fewer than 30,000 or more than 120,000 public chains, plus five repertoires with anomalous nucleotide sharing, were excluded from co-occurrence clustering. The immuneACCESS repertoire file appears here via TCRdb, limited to in-frame rearrangements. These files lack a portion of the clones; in checked studies, under half of the deficit traces to unresolved V genes, and the cause of the others is not known. D and trimming were read from the DNA, whereas the V and J calls and clone size are those reported in that table. The sample yields approximately 140,000 clones; 73% were counted once. Clones ranked in the top ten supply 1.5% to 2% of the sample.

The cohort consisted of some 670 healthy bone marrow donors. Cohort members were all nominally healthy when sampled, although unrecorded immune exposures were likely present. The donor tested CMV seronegative and was one of the 352 seronegative cohort members. A peripheral blood sample was provided by each donor, and peripheral blood mononuclear cells were used for TCR beta sequencing. The Qiagen DNeasy Blood Extraction Kit was used to extract genomic DNA from the blood cell samples. The chain uses TRBV7-2 and TRBJ2-6; the D gene identity is not certain. The origin of this receptor is a woman between 18 and 29 years old in good health and CMV-seronegative. What was sequenced was PBMCs. The nucleotide sequence is given as TGTGCCAGCAGCTCTCGAGTTGTGGCCAACGTCCTGACTTTC. It specifies CASSSRVVANVLTF.